Following are 25 T cell receptor beta chains from one sample sequenced in a study of glioma-infiltrating T cells. Using RNA template, CDR3s of TCR alpha and beta were amplified with iRepertoire arm-PCR. Using its own MiXCR run on the multiplex PCR reads, TCRdb lists one record per CDR3 protein. The table has around 390,000 distinct CDR3 sequences, about two fifths seen once. Sample: glioma tissue, nonneoplastic brain tissue, or PBMCs (not recorded which). The receptor source for this set is a human donor with low-grade glioma or glioblastoma, undergoing nonglioma brain surgery, or in good health (not recorded which).

This chain connects TRBV7-2 to TRBJ2-3; no definite D call. This CDR3 region has 15 residues. Germline V gene data show CDR1 as SGHTA and CDR2 as FQGNSA. V was shortened by 5 bases and J by 2 bases, with 14 bases between the two germline ends. The CDR3 region has the DNA TGTGCCAGCAGCCCGTCTAAAATCCCCACAGATACGCAGTATTTT. Protein product: CASSPSKIPTDTQYF.

J is TRBJ2-7 and V is TRBV6-9; 16 bases match TRBD2. The CDR3 runs to 18 residues. The germline V gene has CDR1 MNHGY and CDR2 SVAAGI. V lost 3 bases to trimming and J lost 4 bases; unmatched junction nucleotides: 9. CDR3: CASSYWSGLAGGQYEQYF. The DNA for the CDR3 is TGTGCCAGCAGTTACTGGTCGGGACTAGCGGGAGGGCAGTACGAGCAGTACTTC.

As for this clonotype: Compared with germline, one end of the junction differs, possibly owing to a read error. The chain employs TRBV29-1 and TRBJ2-5; the D is unclear. CDR1 is SQVTM and CDR2 is ANQGSEA in the germline V gene. CDR3 length: 12 residues. CDR3 sequence (DNA): TGCGGCGTTGAAGATCATGGTTTGACCCAGTACTTC. Protein product: CGVEDHGLTQYF.

This clonotype was counted between two and nine times. This chain joins TRBV20-1 and TRBJ2-7; D might be TRBD1 (5 bases). This CDR3 is 14 amino acids long. Germline CDR1 is DFQATT and CDR2 is SNEGSKA (reference sequence). Trimming stripped 2 bases from V and 5 bases from J, with 16 bases between. The CDR3, as DNA: TGCAGTGCTAGAAATCTGGACACTGGGGACGAGCAGTACTTC. Translated: CSARNLDTGDEQYF.

In the case of this clonotype: The junction departs from germline at one end; a sequencing error may be responsible. This chain joins TRBV7-3 and TRBJ1-1; no reliable D call. Looked up from germline, CDR1 is SGHTA and CDR2 is FQGTGA. The CDR3 covers 15 residues. CDR3 residues: CSSSSRVGPNTEAFF. The CDR3 DNA is TGTTCCAGCAGCAGTAGAGTCGGGCCAAACACTGAAGCTTTCTTT.

This clonotype has just a few counts. The gene calls are TRBV6-1 and TRBJ2-5, with 8 bases that match TRBD2. Germline V gene lookup returns CDR1 MNHNS and CDR2 SASEGT. The CDR3 runs 17 residues. After removal of 2 bases from V and 5 bases from J, the junction contained 13 bases not matched to a gene. Written as DNA, the CDR3 is TGTGCCAGCAGTGAAAGGGGTAGCGGGAACCCCCGGGAGACCCAGTACTTC. It translates to CASSERGSGNPRETQYF.

In this sample, this clonotype turned up many times. The chain recombines TRBV27 with TRBJ1-4, with 11 bases that match TRBD1. After removal of 6 bases from V and 10 bases from J, the junction contained 7 bases not matched to a gene. The CDR3 contains 14 residues. The germline gives CDR1 MNHEY, CDR2 SMNVEV (reference sequence). Here the CDR3 DNA reads TGTGCCAGCAGAAAGGGACAGGGGGTGGGAAAACTGTTTTTT. It translates to CASRKGQGVGKLFF.

The V gene is TRBV29-1, the J gene TRBJ1-1, with no clear D. Trimming stripped 3 bases from V and 1 base from J, with 9 bases between. The germline CDR1 and CDR2 sequences are SQVTM and ANQGSEA. CDR3 length: 13 amino acids. The CDR3 DNA follows: TGCAGCGTTGATGGCAGAGGGAACACTGAAGCTTTCTTT. Protein product: CSVDGRGNTEAFF.

Details on this clonotype: A read error may explain this, as a much larger clone is one base away. The chain is built from TRBV27 and TRBJ2-1, with D possibly matching TRBD2 (6 bases). CDR1 and CDR2 from the germline V gene are MNHEY and SMNVEV (reference sequence). The CDR3 has 17 residues. Trimming removed 1 base from V and 10 bases from J, with 23 bases in between. The CDR3 loop is CASSLYGSRGTSYEQFF. CDR3 sequence (DNA): TGTGCCAGCAGTTTATACGGGAGTCGTGGTACCTCCTACGAGCAGTTCTTC.

This clonotype was counted only a few times. This chain links TRBV7-9 with TRBJ1-2, with D unresolved. Trimming removed 11 bases at V and 8 bases at J, with 21 bases between. Germline values: CDR1 SEHNR, CDR2 FQNEAQ (reference sequence). The CDR3 has 13 amino acids. CDR3 coding DNA: TGTGCCCCGGGTGCGGTGGGCCCTTACGGCTACACCTTC. Protein sequence: CAPGAVGPYGYTF.

This clonotype was seen only a few times. This chain connects TRBV7-3 to TRBJ2-1; 7 positions match TRBD2. CDR1 is SGHTA and CDR2 is FQGTGA in the germline V gene. V shed 0 bases, J shed 0 bases, and the junction held 2 bases outside the gene matches. This CDR3 region has 16 residues. CDR3 sequence: CASSLTGLGSYNEQFF. In DNA form, the CDR3 reads TGTGCCAGCAGCTTAACCGGACTAGGCTCCTACAATGAGCAGTTCTTC.

This clonotype was detected only a few times. CDR3 loop: CASTDADRGAYGYTF. The CDR3 bases are TGCGCCAGCACCGATGCGGACAGGGGTGCCTATGGCTACACCTTC. The V and J genes are TRBV4-1 and TRBJ1-2, with 9 nucleotides matching TRBD1. V was pared by 7 bases and J by 4 bases, with 10 bases of the junction left unmatched. Germline V CDR1 and CDR2: MGHRA, YSYEKL. The CDR3 has 15 amino acids.

This clonotype was counted a few times. The chain is built from TRBV4-1 and TRBJ1-1; D is undetermined. CDR3 length equals 15 residues. The V end was cut by 0 bases, the J end by 0 bases, with 8 bases between. Germline V gene lookup returns CDR1 MGHRA and CDR2 YSYEKL. CDR3 amino acids: CASSQEGGVNTEAFF. CDR3 sequence (DNA): TGCGCCAGCAGCCAAGAGGGTGGAGTGAACACTGAAGCTTTCTTT.

Regarding this clonotype: A read error may explain this, as a much larger clone is one base away. This chain links TRBV27 with TRBJ2-7; D unclear. The CDR3 consists of 10 residues. The V gene's germline CDR1 is MNHEY and CDR2 SMNVEV (reference sequence). Trimming pared 8 bases from V and 2 bases from J, leaving 4 bases between. Here the CDR3 DNA reads TGTGCCAGCCCAACCTACGAGCAGTACTTC. It codes for CASPTYEQYF.

About this clonotype: Germline and junction disagree at one end, which may indicate a read error. The chain links TRBV12-3 or TRBV12-4 to TRBJ2-3, with D perhaps assigned TRBD1 or TRBD2 (5 bases each). The CDR3 contains 14 residues. The CDR3 bases are TGTGCCAGCAGCAGGGACGCCAGCACAGGTACGCAGTATTTT. Protein: CASSRDASTGTQYF.

This clonotype was detected only a few times. The chain combines TRBV2 with TRBJ2-7; D is ambiguous. The CDR3 has 10 residues. Germline values: CDR1 SNHLY, CDR2 FYNNEI. V lost 6 bases and J 6 bases, leaving 6 bases between the germline ends. The CDR3 is CASRYSEQYF. In DNA form, the CDR3 reads TGTGCCAGCAGATATTCCGAGCAGTACTTC.

The V call is TRBV7-2, the J call TRBJ2-5; 8 nucleotides agree with TRBD2. V was pared by 4 bases and J by 2 bases, with 9 bases of the junction left unmatched. Germline CDR1 is SGHTA and CDR2 is FQGNSA. This CDR3 has 16 residues. CDR3 bases: TGTGCCAGCAGCTCCCCGGTTAGCGGGGTTCAAGAGACCCAGTACTTC. Amino acid sequence: CASSSPVSGVQETQYF. Filled out from reference TRBV7-2 and TRBJ2-5, the complete variable domain reads GAGVSQSPSNKVTEKGKDVELRCDPISGHTALYWYRQSLGQGLEFLIYFQGNSAPDKSGLPSDRFSAERTGGSVSTLTIQRTQQEDSAVYLCASSSPVSGVQETQYFGPGTRLLVL.

This clonotype occurred a few times. The DNA for the CDR3 is TGCAGTGCTAGTTTAGTGCGCACAGGAAAAGACGGGGAGACCCAGTACTTC. This gives the protein CSASLVRTGKDGETQYF. The chain combines TRBV20-1 with TRBJ2-5, with D perhaps TRBD1 (5 bases). The CDR3 consists of 17 residues. Trimming removed 3 bases at V and 5 bases at J, with 25 bases between. From germline, CDR1 is DFQATT and CDR2 SNEGSKA (reference sequence).

V and J are TRBV19 and TRBJ2-2, with D uncertain. Germline lookup yields CDR1 LNHDA and CDR2 SQIVND (reference sequence). The length of the CDR3 is 15 residues. The V gene lost 2 bases and the J gene lost 2 bases, with 9 bases spanning the gap. CDR3: CASSIKWVNTGELFF. The CDR3 DNA sequence: TGTGCCAGTAGTATAAAATGGGTCAACACCGGGGAGCTGTTTTTT.

The chain joins TRBV27 to TRBJ2-3, with D possibly being TRBD1 (5 bases). The CDR3 is made up of 15 amino acids. Between the trimmed V and J ends, which lost 10 bases and 2 bases, there was a span of 19 bases. Germline V CDR1 and CDR2: MNHEY, SMNVEV (reference sequence). The CDR3 sequence is CAISTRTLYTDTQYF. As DNA, the CDR3 is TGTGCCATTAGTACCCGGACACTCTACACAGATACGCAGTATTTT.

This clonotype was detected a few times. The genes are TRBV12-3 or TRBV12-4 and TRBJ1-5; the match to TRBD1 covers 9 bases. The CDR3 runs 19 residues. J gave up 2 bases and V 3 bases, and 14 bases lay outside the gene matches. CDR3 sequence: CASSFHQRDRAFGNQPQHF. For the CDR3, the DNA is TGTGCCAGCAGTTTTCACCAAAGGGACAGGGCGTTCGGCAATCAGCCCCAGCATTTT.

This clonotype was seen at least ten times. The chain combines TRBV4-1 with TRBJ2-1; 7 bases map to TRBD1. The CDR3 consists of 15 residues. CDR1 and CDR2 (germline): MGHRA, YSYEKL. The junction had 6 bases not matched to a gene; V was cut back by 6 bases and J by 1 base. This CDR3 is CASSLTGESYNEQFF. In DNA form, the CDR3 reads TGCGCCAGCAGTCTCACAGGGGAGTCCTACAATGAGCAGTTCTTC.

As to this clonotype: A much larger clone is a single base away; this may be a read error. The chain is built from TRBV6-2 or TRBV6-3 and TRBJ1-5; D gene ambiguous. The CDR3 has 12 amino acids. V lost 7 bases and J lost 9, with 13 bases in between. Germline V gene lookup returns CDR1 MNHEY and CDR2 SVGEGT. CDR3: CASNQLGRPQHF. In DNA form, the CDR3 reads TGTGCCAGCAATCAATTGGGTCGGCCCCAGCATTTT.

V is TRBV20-1 and J is TRBJ2-3; no clear D. Germline V gene data show CDR1 as DFQATT and CDR2 as SNEGSKA (reference sequence). There are 15 residues in the CDR3. The germline V and J ends were trimmed by 5 bases and 2 bases, with 17 bases remaining between them. The CDR3, as DNA: TGCAGTGCTGGTTTAGGTCTTCCGATCACAGATACGCAGTATTTT. Translating gives CSAGLGLPITDTQYF.

The chain is built from TRBV20-1 and TRBJ2-1; D gene unclear. In germline, CDR1 is DFQATT, CDR2 SNEGSKA (reference sequence). Trimming left V 6 bases short and J 3 bases short, with 12 bases between. The CDR3 extends over 13 amino acids. The CDR3 is CSADGGLYNEQFF. The CDR3 DNA reads TGCAGTGCCGACGGCGGTCTCTACAATGAGCAGTTCTTC.